One sample yielded the 29 T cell receptor beta chains listed below, sequenced in a study of blood T cells in healthy people across ages. Together with a sample-barcoded 5' primer, a J-beta primer mix was included in a second PCR lasting 7 to 11 cycles. MiXCR, run by TCRdb on the 5' RACE reads, gives a single entry per CDR3 protein. The sample includes around 970,000 distinct CDR3 sequences, approximately 50% seen only once; the top ten take 20% to 25%. Sequences were obtained from blood. Source of these receptors: a woman between 55 and 75 years old in good health.

As to this clonotype: At one end, the junction sequence differs from germline, possibly due to a read error. V is TRBV20-1 and J is TRBJ2-3, with 12 positions matching TRBD2. The CDR3 has 13 amino acids. CDR1 is DFQATT and CDR2 is SNEGSKA in the germline V gene (reference sequence). The CDR3 sequence is CCAGTSGLNTQYF. CDR3 nucleotides: TGCTGTGCTGGGACTAGCGGGTTGAATACGCAGTATTTT.

This clonotype was seen repeatedly, ten times or more. The J gene is TRBJ1-2, the V gene TRBV9, with D perhaps matching TRBD1 (6 bases). The CDR3 length is 14 residues. Germline values: CDR1 SGDLS, CDR2 YYNGEE. Trimming shortened V by 0 bases and J by 2 bases, and 8 bases separated the two germline ends. The CDR3 DNA sequence: TGTGCCAGCAGCGTAGGACAGGACAACTATGGCTACACCTTC. Its translation is CASSVGQDNYGYTF.

The V and J genes are TRBV28 and TRBJ1-1, with no clear D. The CDR3 is 13 amino acids. V was cut by 10 bases and J by 6 bases, with 18 bases left in between. The germline V gene has CDR1 MDHEN and CDR2 SYDVKM. The DNA for the CDR3 is TGTGCCACCCTCTCCCCGGGGTTGGCTGAAGCTTTCTTT. This translates into CATLSPGLAEAFF. The entire variable domain, with the rest obtained from reference TRBV28 and TRBJ1-1, is as follows: DVKVTQSSRYLVKRTGEKVFLECVQDMDHENMFWYRQDPGLGLRLIYFSYDVKMKEKGDIPEGYSVSREKKERFSLILESASTNQTSMYLCATLSPGLAEAFFGQGTRLTVV.

The V gene is TRBV7-8, the J gene TRBJ2-3; 8 bases are shared with TRBD2. The CDR3 is 18 residues long. Trimming cost V 5 bases and J 5 bases; bases outside gene matches: 18. Germline values: CDR1 SGHVS, CDR2 FQNEAQ. The CDR3 sequence is CASSNREGRTPTRDTQYF. In nucleotides, the CDR3 is TGTGCCAGCAGCAACCGGGAGGGGCGGACACCGACGAGAGATACGCAGTATTTT.

There are many counts of this clonotype. The V and J genes are TRBV28 and TRBJ2-7; weak D call: TRBD2 (5 bases). V was pared by 2 bases and J by 0 bases, with 8 bases between. Germline values: CDR1 MDHEN, CDR2 SYDVKM. The CDR3 consists of 14 residues. The CDR3 sequence: CASSLEGSSYEQYF. Here the CDR3 DNA reads TGTGCCAGCAGTTTAGAGGGCAGCTCCTACGAGCAGTACTTC.

The J gene is TRBJ2-7, the V gene TRBV4-1, with D maybe TRBD2 (6 bases). From germline, CDR1 is MGHRA and CDR2 YSYEKL. The CDR3 extends over 16 amino acids. V shed 3 bases and J shed 3 bases, with 18 bases lying between them. The CDR3 DNA is TGCGCCAGCAGCCACATGTCAGGCGGGGACCACTACGAGCAGTACTTC. This encodes CASSHMSGGDHYEQYF.

The J gene is TRBJ2-5, the V gene TRBV18; TRBD2 aligns across 8 bases. The CDR3 runs 14 residues. CDR1 and CDR2 from the germline V gene are KGHSH and LQKENI. V gave up 4 bases and J gave up 5 bases; unmatched junction bases: 6. CDR3 sequence reads: CASSRPGLGETQYF. The DNA for the CDR3 is TGTGCCAGCTCACGACCGGGACTAGGGGAGACCCAGTACTTC.

The rearrangement uses TRBV5-6 and TRBJ2-5, with TRBD1 matching 8 bases. Trimming removed 2 bases from V and 11 bases from J; junction bases left unmatched: 17. The germline V gene has CDR1 SGHDT and CDR2 YYEEEE. The CDR3 consists of 16 residues. The CDR3 loop reads CASSFLEKRQGNEQYF. As DNA, the CDR3 is TGTGCCAGCAGCTTTTTGGAAAAGAGACAGGGGAATGAGCAGTACTTC.

The J gene is TRBJ2-1, the V gene TRBV20-1; D unclear. The CDR3 totals 13 residues. In germline, CDR1 is DFQATT, CDR2 SNEGSKA (reference sequence). Deletions cut 4 bases from V and 0 bases from J, with 7 bases between. CDR3 bases: TGCAGTGCTATTAGGAGCTCCTACAATGAGCAGTTCTTC. This sequence encodes CSAIRSSYNEQFF.

The V gene is TRBV9, the J gene TRBJ1-1; D gene ambiguous. The V end was cut by 2 bases, the J end by 3 bases, with 14 bases between. This CDR3 has 15 amino acids. Germline assignment: CDR1 SGDLS and CDR2 YYNGEE. CDR3 sequence reads: CASSVYREPDTEAFF. DNA of the CDR3: TGTGCCAGCAGCGTCTACAGAGAGCCAGACACTGAAGCTTTCTTT.

This clonotype was recorded a few times. The chain employs TRBV6-6 and TRBJ2-3; the D gene is possibly TRBD1 (6 bases). Germline CDR1 is MNHNY and CDR2 is SVGAGI (reference sequence). CDR3 length: 14 residues. Trimming cost V 6 bases and J 6 bases, with 16 bases left between them. The CDR3 spells CASRISTGSDTQYF. CDR3 sequence (DNA): TGTGCCAGCAGGATTTCCACAGGGTCTGATACGCAGTATTTT.

The V and J genes are TRBV3-1 and TRBJ2-7; 9 nucleotides agree with TRBD2. The V and J ends lost 6 bases and 4 bases, in that order; junction bases with no gene match: 7. CDR1 is LGHDT and CDR2 is YNNKEL in the germline V gene (reference sequence). CDR3 length equals 14 residues. This CDR3 is CASSPVAGVYEQYF. In DNA form, the CDR3 reads TGTGCCAGCAGTCCCGTAGCGGGAGTATACGAGCAGTACTTC.

CDR3 DNA sequence: TGTGCCAGCAGCCATGCCCGGCCAGACAATGAGCAGTTCTTC. Translated, it gives CASSHARPDNEQFF. This chain links TRBV4-2 with TRBJ2-1; D is undetermined. Germline V CDR1 and CDR2: LGHNA, YNFKEQ. The V gene lost 3 bases and the J gene lost 5 bases, with 11 bases spanning the gap. The CDR3 contains 14 residues.

As concerns this clonotype: A junction end diverges from the germline sequence, so it may reflect a read error. The J gene is TRBJ2-3, the V gene TRBV27; possible D gene TRBD2, 6 bases. The CDR3 is made up of 14 amino acids. Germline V lookup: CDR1 MNHEY, CDR2 SMNVEV (reference sequence). The CDR3 nucleotides are TGTGCCAGCAGTTTCTCTAGCGTCACAGATACGCGGTATTTT. It codes for CASSFSSVTDTRYF.

This clonotype is a singleton in its sample. The junction departs from germline at one end; a sequencing error may be responsible. CDR3 loop: CASGQPTGGNEQFF. CDR3 DNA: TGTGCCAGCGGCCAACCAACAGGGGGGAATGAGCAGTTCTTC. V and J are TRBV4-2 and TRBJ2-1; 8 bases agree with TRBD1. CDR3 size: 14 residues. The germline CDR1 and CDR2 sequences are LGHNA and YNFKEQ.

Notes on this clonotype: A junction boundary mismatches the germline segment, possibly from a read error. The genes are TRBV3-1 and TRBJ1-2, with D unclear. The CDR3 length is 12 residues. Germline values: CDR1 LGHDT, CDR2 YNNKEL (reference sequence). The CDR3 spells CAGSQVGGGYTF. The CDR3 bases are TGTGCCGGCAGCCAAGTGGGAGGGGGCTACACCTTC.

The rearrangement links TRBV18 to TRBJ2-3, with D perhaps TRBD2 (6 bases). The germline gives CDR1 KGHSH, CDR2 LQKENI. The V gene lost 2 bases and the J gene lost 5 bases, with 11 bases spanning the gap. The CDR3 is made up of 14 amino acids. CDR3 sequence: CASSPMQEGDTQYF. The CDR3 DNA is TGTGCCAGCTCACCAATGCAGGAGGGAGATACGCAGTATTTT. Drawing the rest from reference TRBV18 and TRBJ2-3, the complete variable domain is NAGVMQNPRHLVRRRGQEARLRCSPMKGHSHVYWYRQLPEEGLKFMVYLQKENIIDESGMPKERFSAEFPKEGPSILRIQQVVRGDSAAYFCASSPMQEGDTQYFGPGTRLTVL.

The chain is built from TRBV20-1 and TRBJ2-1, with 8 nucleotides matching TRBD2. This CDR3 is 15 amino acids long. The ends lost 4 bases at V and 8 bases at J; junction bases unmatched: 13. The germline V gene has CDR1 DFQATT and CDR2 SNEGSKA (reference sequence). The chain's CDR3 is CSATIGTSGLDEQFF. CDR3 nucleotide sequence: TGCAGTGCTACCATCGGGACTAGTGGTTTGGATGAGCAGTTCTTC.

The chain is built from TRBV6-5 and TRBJ2-7; 8 bases are a match to TRBD1. V was clipped by 6 bases and J by 2 bases; unmatched bases: 6. The CDR3 runs to 14 residues. The germline gives CDR1 MNHEY, CDR2 SVGAGI. CDR3 sequence (DNA): TGTGCCAGCAGCCGACAGGGGACGACCTACGAGCAGTACTTC. Its translation is CASSRQGTTYEQYF.

The table lists this clonotype with a few counts. The V call is TRBV6-5, the J call TRBJ2-7; 8 bases match TRBD2. V was pared by 5 bases and J by 2 bases, with 8 bases of the junction left unmatched. The CDR3 consists of 15 residues. In germline, CDR1 is MNHEY, CDR2 SVGAGI. The CDR3 region is CASSPRRAGAYEQYF. The CDR3 region has the DNA TGTGCCAGCAGTCCGCGCCGAGCGGGAGCCTACGAGCAGTACTTC.

This clonotype was observed a handful of times. The V and J genes are TRBV6-2 or TRBV6-3 and TRBJ2-7, with D possibly TRBD1 on 6 matching bases. The CDR3 contains 15 residues. Germline V gene data show CDR1 as MNHEY and CDR2 as SVGEGT. The V end lost 7 bases, the J end lost 3 bases, and 19 bases lay between the germline ends. The CDR3 nucleotides are TGTGCCAGCAAACAATCTTCGACAGGTGGCTACGAGCAGTACTTC. This encodes CASKQSSTGGYEQYF.

This clonotype was seen only a few times. This chain links TRBV28 with TRBJ2-7; 8 bases match TRBD2. Germline V lookup: CDR1 MDHEN, CDR2 SYDVKM. The CDR3 has 17 amino acids. V lost 2 bases and J lost 0; bases outside the gene matches: 9. CDR3 sequence (DNA): TGTGCCAGCAGTTTACAGGTATTAGCGGGGAGCTCCTACGAGCAGTACTTC. This translates into CASSLQVLAGSSYEQYF.

This clonotype was found a few times. The genes are TRBV4-2 and TRBJ2-7, with D possibly matching TRBD2 (5 bases). This CDR3 is built from 18 residues. Trimming took off 11 bases at V and 1 base at J, with 30 bases between the two ends. Germline V gene data show CDR1 as LGHNA and CDR2 as YNFKEQ. CDR3 amino acids: CALYPGQRLVESSYEQYF. The DNA for the CDR3 is TGTGCCCTCTACCCCGGGCAGCGGCTGGTCGAGTCTTCCTACGAGCAGTACTTC.

The gene calls are TRBV13 and TRBJ2-6; 11 nucleotides line up with TRBD2. V was clipped by 5 bases and J by 11 bases; unmatched bases: 11. CDR3 length equals 16 residues. Germline V lookup: CDR1 PRHDT, CDR2 FYEKMQ (reference sequence). The CDR3 DNA is TGTGCCAGCAGCCTTCCGACTAGCGGGATAGGTGACGTCCTGACTTTC. Its protein product is CASSLPTSGIGDVLTF. The full variable domain, with the rest looked up from reference TRBV13 and TRBJ2-6, is AAGVIQSPRHLIKEKRETATLKCYPIPRHDTVYWYQQGPGQDPQFLISFYEKMQSDKGSIPDRFSAQQFSDYHSELNMSSLELGDSALYFCASSLPTSGIGDVLTFGAGSRLTVL.

This clonotype was seen more than once but under ten times. The chain recombines TRBV7-2 with TRBJ2-5; D is ambiguous. This CDR3 has 15 residues. In germline, CDR1 is SGHTA, CDR2 FQGNSA. The germline V and J ends were trimmed by 1 base and 1 base, with 10 bases remaining between them. This chain's CDR3 is CASSLVDTRQETQYF. Here the CDR3 DNA reads TGTGCCAGCAGCTTAGTCGACACGCGCCAAGAGACCCAGTACTTC.

This clonotype was counted between two and nine times. The chain is built from TRBV7-2 and TRBJ2-5; D is uncertain. From germline, CDR1 is SGHTA and CDR2 FQGNSA. CDR3 length: 13 amino acids. Trimming shortened V by 5 bases and J by 9 bases, and 16 bases separated the two germline ends. DNA of the CDR3: TGTGCCAGCAGCACCAACCTAAACTACCCCCAGTACTTC. It is translated as CASSTNLNYPQYF.

The chain joins TRBV29-1 to TRBJ2-3; weak D call: TRBD2 (6 bases). The V end lost 3 bases, the J end lost 0 bases, and 13 bases lay between the germline ends. Germline CDR1 is SQVTM and CDR2 is ANQGSEA. The CDR3 runs to 15 residues. The CDR3 nucleotides read TGCAGCGTTGAGGGAGATGGGAGGAGCACAGATACGCAGTATTTT. Translated: CSVEGDGRSTDTQYF.

There are a few counts of this clonotype. The chain carries TRBV7-8 and TRBJ2-7; D not resolved. Germline V gives CDR1 SGHVS, CDR2 FQNEAQ. V was clipped by 6 bases and J by 3 bases, with 12 bases between them. The CDR3 is made up of 13 amino acids. CDR3 amino acids: CASRPTWDYEQYF. CDR3 sequence (DNA): TGTGCCAGCAGACCGACGTGGGACTACGAGCAGTACTTC.

This clonotype was detected only a few times. V is TRBV2 and J is TRBJ2-7; 7 bases are shared with TRBD1. This CDR3 has 14 residues. The J segment lost 6 bases and the V segment lost 10 bases, leaving 15 bases of the junction unmatched. Germline assignment: CDR1 SNHLY and CDR2 FYNNEI. CDR3 sequence reads: CATDKKTGLGEQYF. In nucleotides, the CDR3 is TGTGCCACCGATAAGAAGACAGGGCTAGGCGAGCAGTACTTC.